The source of this T cell receptor (beta chain) is a study of shared clonotypes between healthy human individuals. Broader study findings: Non-shared clonotypes had lower generation probabilities than clonotypes shared by all four sorted-subset donors.

Concerning this clone itself: What it recognizes is unknown. This sample includes further DNA sequences coding for the same CDR3.

Germline CDR1 is SEHNR and CDR2 is FQNEAQ (reference sequence). V was shortened by 4 bases and J by 4 bases, with 7 bases between the two germline ends. The CDR3 length is 12 residues. Healthy HIV-negative adults with no recent acute infections or vaccinations were recruited as donors. Produced via immunoSEQ multiplex PCR; TCRdb's table is partial and in-frame only. This table has some 2 million clones, roughly 94% appearing once. J is TRBJ1-1 and V is TRBV7-9; D not resolved. The sample comprised naive CD4+ T cells sorted from blood. Subset described: CD45RA+ positively selected. This TCR derives from a man aged 18-30 years in good health. The CDR3 loop is CASSWGGTEAFF. In DNA form, the CDR3 reads TGTGCCAGCAGCTGGGGTGGCACTGAAGCTTTCTTT. Filled out from reference TRBV7-9 and TRBJ1-1, the complete variable domain reads DTGVSQNPRHKITKRGQNVTFRCDPISEHNRLYWYRQTLGQGPEFLTYFQNEAQLEKSRLLSDRFSAERPKGSFSTLEIQRTEQGDSAMYLCASSWGGTEAFFGQGTRLTVV.